Many counts were recorded for the clone carrying this TCR beta chain. Gene names are mouse gene names. The CDR3 extends 4 residues past the end of the read, so its final part is completed from the germline J gene. Germline V gene data show CDR1 as NNHDY and CDR2 as SYVADS. The CDR3 covers 15 residues. This sample is part of a study of CD8+ T cells in alopecia areata. Extracted from the samples, RNA was reverse transcribed into cDNA to serve as the sequencing template. Clones were sequenced by immunoSEQ multiplex PCR, and TCRdb holds only the in-frame ones, with some missing. Altogether roughly 260,000 clones were found in the sample, and no singletons occur. Markers used for sorting pooled cutaneous lymph node cells were CD4, CD8alpha, NKG2D, NKG2ACE and others.

The receptor was isolated from a C3H/HeJ mouse with alopecia areata. Strain haplotype (MHC): H2-k. The rearrangement links TRBV13-3 to TRBJ2-7; 9 bases map to TRBD2. Sequencing was done on a sample of CD4+ T cells sorted from a lymph node. CDR3 residues: CASSDAPTGGYEQYF. CDR3 DNA (partial): TGTGCCAGCAGTGATGCCCCGACTGGGGGTTAT.